These 18 T cell receptor beta chains came from one sample sequenced in a study of blood T cells in healthy people across ages. Through a sample-barcoded 5' primer and a J-beta primer mix, a second PCR was run for roughly 7 to 12 cycles. From the 5' RACE reads, TCRdb called clonotypes with MiXCR, one entry per CDR3 protein. The data contain around 940,000 distinct CDR3 sequences, just over 50% of them singletons. What was sequenced was blood. These receptors were collected from a woman aged 55-75 years in good health.

This clonotype was seen a handful of times. This CDR3 is CSVGGAGETQYF. CDR3 nucleotides: TGCAGCGTTGGGGGGGCTGGAGAGACCCAGTACTTC. J is TRBJ2-5 and V is TRBV29-1; D possibly matches TRBD1 or TRBD2 (6 bases each). Trimming left V 4 bases short and J 4 bases short, with 10 bases between. This CDR3 contains 12 residues. Germline lookup yields CDR1 SQVTM and CDR2 ANQGSEA.

The gene calls are TRBV12-3 or TRBV12-4 and TRBJ2-1; no firm D call. The V and J ends lost 5 bases and 6 bases respectively, with 8 bases between them. This CDR3 comprises 12 residues. The CDR3 region has the DNA TGTGCCAGCAGTCCCCTAATCAATGAGCAGTTCTTC. Translation: CASSPLINEQFF.

The genes are TRBV5-1 and TRBJ1-2, with TRBD1 matching 7 bases. The CDR3 has 14 amino acids. The ends lost 4 bases at V and 6 bases at J; junction bases unmatched: 9. Germline V lookup: CDR1 SGHRS, CDR2 YFSETQ. Here the CDR3 DNA reads TGCGCCAGCAGCGGGGGACAGCGGAACCATGGCTACACCTTC. Protein product: CASSGGQRNHGYTF.

The chain joins TRBV20-1 to TRBJ2-5; unclear D gene. The J call is doubtful: the DNA matches TRBJ2-7 better. From germline, CDR1 is DFQATT and CDR2 SNEGSKA (reference sequence). The CDR3 length is 12 residues. The CDR3 loop is CSARIRVYEQYF. The DNA of the CDR3 is TGCAGTGCTAGAATCCGGGTTTACGAGCAGTACTTC.

The chain couples TRBV20-1 to TRBJ2-3, with D tentatively TRBD1 or TRBD2 (6 bases each). The germline V gene has CDR1 DFQATT and CDR2 SNEGSKA (reference sequence). The CDR3 extends over 14 amino acids. Deletions cut 5 bases from V and 0 bases from J, with 12 bases between. CDR3 coding DNA: TGCAGTGCTCAGAGGGGGGCTAGCACAGATACGCAGTATTTT. Translation: CSAQRGASTDTQYF.

This clonotype was counted only a few times. This rearrangement joins TRBV29-1 to TRBJ2-1; the match to TRBD2 covers 8 bases. The closer fit of TRBJ2-7 to the DNA end suggests the J call may be wrong. Germline CDR1 SQVTM, CDR2 ANQGSEA. The CDR3 totals 14 residues. The CDR3: CSVDRAGAYNEQYF. In DNA form, the CDR3 reads TGCAGCGTTGATCGAGCGGGAGCCTACAATGAGCAGTACTTC.

The chain couples TRBV11-2 to TRBJ2-7; possibly TRBD2 for D (6 bases). Germline CDR1 SGHAT, CDR2 FQNNGV. V was clipped by 5 bases and J by 3 bases, with 17 bases between them. The CDR3 loop spans 15 amino acids. The CDR3 loop is CASSPQGGGFYEQYF. CDR3 DNA sequence: TGTGCCAGCAGCCCTCAGGGTGGGGGGTTCTACGAGCAGTACTTC.

J is TRBJ1-1 and V is TRBV21-1. TRBV21-1 represents a pseudogene. This CDR3 has 19 residues. CDR3 sequence (DNA): TGTGCCAGCAGCAAAGAAGTCGGGTTTTCTCTCGGACGACACACTGAAGCTTTCTTT. It translates to CASSKEVGFSLGRHTEAFF.

This chain joins TRBV15 and TRBJ2-7, with 8 bases identical to TRBD1. After removal of 3 bases from V and 4 bases from J, the junction contained 5 bases not matched to a gene. This CDR3 has 14 residues. Germline values: CDR1 LNHNV, CDR2 YYDKDF (reference sequence). For the CDR3, the DNA is TGTGCCACCAGCAGGGACAGGGTGTTATACGAGCAGTACTTC. It encodes CATSRDRVLYEQYF.

This clonotype came up a few times. The chain combines TRBV7-9 with TRBJ2-4, with D possibly matching TRBD2 (5 bases). Matching the DNA end better, TRBJ2-7 makes the J call doubtful. The CDR3 runs 15 residues. Per the germline V gene, CDR1 is SEHNR and CDR2 is FQNEAQ (reference sequence). CDR3 coding DNA: TGTGCCAGCAGCTTAGAACTAGTCCCTCCCTACGAGCAGTACTTC. It yields the protein CASSLELVPPYEQYF.

The chain couples TRBV20-1 to TRBJ2-5; no definite D call. V lost 1 base and J 5 bases, leaving 11 bases between the germline ends. Germline CDR1 reads DFQATT; CDR2 reads SNEGSKA (reference sequence). The CDR3 is 13 amino acids. Written as DNA, the CDR3 is TGCAGTGCTAGAGGTGTCCAGCAGGAGACCCAGTACTTC. Protein product: CSARGVQQETQYF.

The sample holds one count of this clonotype. In nucleotides, the CDR3 is TGTGCCACCCTTATAGCGGGAGGATCTAATGAGCAGTTCTTC. It codes for CATLIAGGSNEQFF. The chain carries TRBV27 and TRBJ2-1; 10 bases map to TRBD2. V lost 10 bases and J lost 7; bases outside the gene matches: 10. There are 14 residues in the CDR3. Per the germline V gene, CDR1 is MNHEY and CDR2 is SMNVEV (reference sequence).

The chain links TRBV21-1 to TRBJ1-5; the table's D call TRBD1 went unverified against the DNA. TRBV21-1 is a recognized pseudogene. CDR3 length: 18 amino acids. The CDR3 coding sequence is TGTGCCAGCAGCAAAGTTGGGGCAGACCCTTGGGGCAATCAGCCCCAGCATTTT. It encodes CASSKVGADPWGNQPQHF.

This chain connects TRBV29-1 to TRBJ2-5; D tentatively reads TRBD1 or TRBD2 (5 bases each). The germline V gene encodes CDR1 SQVTM and CDR2 ANQGSEA. This CDR3 contains 13 residues. The V end lost 6 bases, the J end lost 2 bases, and 13 bases lay between the germline ends. This CDR3 is CSVRGTYQETQYF. CDR3 bases: TGCAGCGTGAGGGGCACGTATCAAGAGACCCAGTACTTC.

CDR3 residues: CASSQVTSGAYNEQYF. The CDR3 bases are TGTGCCAGCAGCCAGGTTACTAGCGGGGCTTACAATGAGCAGTACTTC. The chain employs TRBV7-9 and TRBJ2-5, with 10 bases matching TRBD2. Germline trimming cut 5 bases from V and 11 bases from J; bases unmatched to any gene: 17. CDR3 length: 16 amino acids. Looked up from germline, CDR1 is SEHNR and CDR2 is FQNEAQ (reference sequence).

The chain carries TRBV20-1 and TRBJ2-7; 7 bases fit TRBD2. Losses at the gene ends were 0 bases for V and 3 bases for J; bases not matched to a gene: 8. The CDR3 extends over 15 amino acids. Germline lookup yields CDR1 DFQATT and CDR2 SNEGSKA (reference sequence). The chain's CDR3 is CSARDRSGKYYEQYF. CDR3 in DNA: TGCAGTGCTAGAGATCGGAGCGGGAAGTACTACGAGCAGTACTTC.

A few counts support this clonotype. The chain has TRBV12-3 or TRBV12-4 and TRBJ2-1; TRBD2 agrees at 9 bases. V was clipped by 5 bases and J by 0 bases; unmatched bases: 2. The CDR3 extends over 15 amino acids. In DNA form, the CDR3 reads TGTGCCAGCAGTCATAGCGGGAGCTCCTACAATGAGCAGTTCTTC. Residues: CASSHSGSSYNEQFF.

This chain links TRBV6-1 with TRBJ2-1, with 8 bases matching TRBD2. V shed 8 bases and J 4 bases; nucleotides not matched to a gene: 10. Germline CDR1 and CDR2: MNHNS and SASEGT. The CDR3 spans 15 residues. The CDR3 DNA reads as TGTGCCAGCCGCGAAGCGGGAGTCAGGTACAATGAGCAGTTCTTC. It yields the protein CASREAGVRYNEQFF.